Each of the 21 T cell receptor delta chains below was sequenced from the same sample in a study of gamma-delta chains in newborns, infants, children. TCRdb reprocessed the reads through CATT. The repertoire holds 14,000 to 15,000 delta-chain clones, with less than 9.5% as singletons. The sequenced material came from blood. These TCRs come from a child who was a newborn, infant or young child, either healthy, febrile or measles-vaccinated (not recorded which).

This clone has more than one count but fewer than ten. TCRdb attributes to this sequence the protein of a much larger clone, which differs from the DNA translation at residue 3; a read error is likely, and the protein displayed is translated from the DNA. V and J are TRDV2 and TRDJ3; 10 bases fit TRDD3. This CDR3 is 17 amino acids long. Germline CDR1 GEAIGNYY, CDR2 EKD. The CDR3 spells CAFDSWGISWDTRQMFF. The CDR3 nucleotides are TGTGCCTTTGACAGCTGGGGGATATCCTGGGACACCCGACAGATGTTTTTC.

In regard to this clone: Other DNA sequences from this sample encode an identical CDR3 as well. This chain connects TRDV2 to TRDJ3, with D unresolved. The CDR3 runs to 16 residues. Germline-derived CDR1 and CDR2 are GEAIGNYY and EKD. The germline V and J ends were trimmed by 0 bases and 2 bases, with 7 bases remaining between them. Written as DNA, the CDR3 is TGTGCCTGTGACACCGTAGGGACCTGGGACACCCGACAGATGTTTTTC. Its protein is CACDTVGTWDTRQMFF.

With respect to this clone: The sample holds other DNA sequences that translate to the same CDR3. This chain links TRDV2 with TRDJ3; 9 bases align to TRDD3. This CDR3 is 18 amino acids long. The V segment lost 1 base and the J segment 1 base; nucleotides outside the gene matches: 4. Per germline, CDR1 GEAIGNYY and CDR2 EKD. The CDR3 bases are TGTGCCTGTGACACGGGGGGATACCTTTCCTGGGACACCCGACAGATGTTTTTC. It yields the protein CACDTGGYLSWDTRQMFF.

On this clone itself: The sample contains more than one DNA sequence encoding this CDR3. The chain recombines TRDV2 with TRDJ3; 13 nucleotides match TRDD3. This CDR3 is built from 21 residues. CDR1 GEAIGNYY and CDR2 EKD come from the germline V gene. J gave up 0 bases and V 0 bases, and 7 bases lay outside the gene matches. The DNA of the CDR3 is TGTGCCTGTGACACCGTACTGGGGGATACGCCTAGCTCCTGGGACACCCGACAGATGTTTTTC. It yields the protein CACDTVLGDTPSSWDTRQMFF.

With respect to this clone: The junction departs from germline at one end; a sequencing error may be responsible. The rearrangement links TRDV2 to TRDJ3, with 7 nucleotides matching TRDD3. The CDR3 has 18 amino acids. The V gene's germline CDR1 is GEAIGNYY and CDR2 EKD. In nucleotides, the CDR3 is TGTGCCTGTGACTACTGGGGTCCCAGCTCCTGGGACGCCCGACAGATGTTTTTC. As protein: CACDYWGPSSWDARQMFF.

The table lists this clone with many counts. The chain has TRDV2 and TRDJ1; 12 bases line up with TRDD3. Germline CDR1 is GEAIGNYY and CDR2 is EKD. This CDR3 comprises 17 residues. The V and J ends lost 3 bases and 7 bases, in that order; junction bases with no gene match: 14. The CDR3 bases are TGTGCCTGTGACTCAACACTGGGGGATACAAGAGGGGGTAAACTCATCTTT. It yields the protein CACDSTLGDTRGGKLIF.

This clone showed up many times. With only one base between it and a far larger clone, this is likely a read error. Other DNA sequences in the same sample also yield this CDR3. The chain combines TRDV2 with TRDJ3; 12 positions agree with TRDD3. The germline CDR1 and CDR2 sequences are GEAIGNYY and EKD. The CDR3 consists of 18 residues. CDR3 in DNA: TGTGCCTGTGACACCGTACTGGGGGATACCTGGGACACCCGACAGATGTTCTTC. This translates into CACDTVLGDTWDTRQMFF.

This clone was observed a few times. A far larger clone is one nucleotide away, so this likely arose from a read error. Other DNA sequences in the sample encode the same CDR3. The chain employs TRDV2 and TRDJ3, with 13 bases aligning to TRDD3. This CDR3 is built from 20 residues. Germline loops: CDR1 GEAIGNYY, CDR2 EKD. V gave up 1 base and J gave up 0 bases; unmatched junction bases: 5. The chain's CDR3 is CACDTVLGDTSSWDTRQMFF. The CDR3 DNA follows: TGTGCCTGTGACACAGTACTGGGGGATACGAGCTCCTGGGACACCCGACAGATGTTTTTC.

CDR3 in amino acids: CACDTVGESKALTAQLFF. The CDR3 DNA follows: TGTGCCTGTGACACCGTAGGGGAGTCAAAAGCTTTGACAGCACAACTCTTCTTT. The chain links TRDV2 to TRDJ2, with D perhaps TRDD3 (5 bases). The CDR3 is 18 amino acids. With 0 bases removed from V and 0 bases from J, the gap between germline ends came to 16 bases. Per germline, CDR1 GEAIGNYY and CDR2 EKD.

A few counts support this clone. The J gene is TRDJ2, the V gene TRDV2, with D possibly TRDD3 on 6 matching bases. The CDR3 contains 21 residues. The V gene lost 3 bases and the J gene lost 1 base, with 29 bases spanning the gap. The germline gives CDR1 GEAIGNYY, CDR2 EKD. CDR3 region: CACDEILRRSAGEFLTAQLFF. The CDR3 nucleotides read TGTGCCTGTGACGAGATCCTAAGGCGCTCGGCGGGGGAATTTTTGACAGCACAACTCTTCTTT.

The rearrangement joins TRDV2 to TRDJ3; D is undetermined. Germline CDR1 is GEAIGNYY and CDR2 is EKD. V gave up 0 bases and J gave up 0 bases, with 17 bases separating them. This CDR3 region has 20 residues. DNA for the CDR3: TGTGCCTGTGACACCGTACTGTTCTCTCGGGGCTCCTGGGACACCCGACAGATGTTTTTC. It translates to CACDTVLFSRGSWDTRQMFF.

The sample holds a few counts of this clone. This could be a read error, since a much larger clone is one nucleotide away. Other DNA sequences of this sample code for an identical CDR3. V gene TRDV2 combines with J gene TRDJ2, with TRDD3 as a possible D gene (6 bases). Per the germline V gene, CDR1 is GEAIGNYY and CDR2 is EKD. The CDR3 is 17 amino acids. V lost 3 bases and J lost 0, with 16 bases in between. CDR3 residues: CACDSWGSSALTAQLFF. CDR3 bases: TGTGCCTGTGACTCCTGGGGATCTTCAGCTTTGACAGCACAACTCTTCTTT.

The chain couples TRDV2 to TRDJ3, with 13 bases fitting TRDD3. V lost 1 base to trimming and J lost 2 bases; unmatched junction nucleotides: 10. The CDR3 has 21 amino acids. Germline-derived CDR1 and CDR2 are GEAIGNYY and EKD. CDR3 in amino acids: CACDTPTGGYAKAWDTRQMFF. The CDR3 DNA reads as TGTGCCTGTGACACGCCTACTGGGGGATACGCAAAAGCCTGGGACACCCGACAGATGTTTTTC.

As regards this clone: A far larger clone is one nucleotide away, so this likely arose from a read error. Other DNA sequences of this sample code for an identical CDR3. The chain joins TRDV2 to TRDJ3, with 7 nucleotides matching TRDD3. The J segment lost 2 bases and the V segment lost 0 bases, leaving 6 bases of the junction unmatched. The CDR3 runs to 18 residues. Germline V gives CDR1 GEAIGNYY, CDR2 EKD. The CDR3 nucleotides read TGTGCCTGTGACACCGTACTAGGGGATACCTGGGACACCCGACAGATGTTTTTC. Amino acid sequence: CACDTVLGDTWDTRQMFF.

This clone has more than one count but fewer than ten. At residue 11, the TCRdb protein and translated DNA are inconsistent; the protein given comes from the DNA. V and J are TRDV2 and TRDJ3, with TRDD3 matching over 12 bases. CDR1 GEAIGNYY and CDR2 EKD come from the germline V gene. With V trimmed by 0 bases and J by 5 bases, 4 bases remained unmatched. CDR3 length equals 18 residues. In DNA, the CDR3 is TGTGCCTGTGACACCGCTGGGGGATACGCCCGGGACACCCGACAGATGTTTTTC. Translating gives CACDTAGGYARDTRQMFF.

The table lists this clone with many counts. This CDR3 is also generated by other DNA sequences in the sample. The J gene is TRDJ1, the V gene TRDV2, with 10 bases aligning to TRDD3. The CDR3 runs 12 residues. Germline loops: CDR1 GEAIGNYY, CDR2 EKD. V dropped 4 bases and J dropped 6; count of bases not matched to a gene: 1. The CDR3 here is CACDTGGYKLIF. CDR3 DNA: TGTGCCTGTGATACTGGGGGATATAAACTCATCTTT.

This clone was seen ten or more times. The rearrangement joins TRDV2 to TRDJ2; D is perhaps TRDD3 (6 bases). With 0 bases removed from V and 6 bases from J, the gap between germline ends came to 10 bases. Germline lookup yields CDR1 GEAIGNYY and CDR2 EKD. CDR3 length: 14 residues. CDR3 sequence reads: CACDTWGGSAQLFF. As DNA, the CDR3 is TGTGCCTGTGACACCTGGGGGGGGTCAGCACAACTCTTCTTT.

In this sample, this clone turned up once. This chain connects TRDV2 to TRDJ3; 10 bases line up with TRDD3. Germline V lookup: CDR1 GEAIGNYY, CDR2 EKD. The CDR3 is 21 amino acids. The V gene end was trimmed by 0 bases and the J gene end by 0 bases; junction bases not matched to a gene: 10. The CDR3 DNA sequence: TGTGCCTGTGACACCCTTAGTACTGGGGGATTCGTCTCCTGGGACACCCGACAGATGTTTTTC. Residues: CACDTLSTGGFVSWDTRQMFF.

Only a few counts were recorded for this clone. The chain carries TRDV2 and TRDJ3; D is unclear. Germline V gives CDR1 GEAIGNYY, CDR2 EKD. This CDR3 spans 17 amino acids. V was shortened by 0 bases and J by 2 bases, with 10 bases between the two germline ends. The CDR3, as DNA: TGTGCCTGTGACACCGTCGAGGGTACCTGGGACACCCGACAGATGTTTTTC. It yields the protein CACDTVEGTWDTRQMFF.

The V and J genes are TRDV2 and TRDJ3; 8 bases match TRDD3. The CDR3 has 21 residues. Germline V lookup: CDR1 GEAIGNYY, CDR2 EKD. V lost 1 base and J lost 0; bases outside the gene matches: 13. The DNA of the CDR3 is TGTGCCTGTGACACACTTTACTGGGGGTCATCCGACTCCTGGGACACCCGACAGATGTTTTTC. As protein: CACDTLYWGSSDSWDTRQMFF.

The chain has TRDV2 and TRDJ3; 9 nucleotides line up with TRDD3. The germline V gene has CDR1 GEAIGNYY and CDR2 EKD. After removal of 0 bases from V and 0 bases from J, the junction contained 14 bases not matched to a gene. This CDR3 has 22 amino acids. CDR3: CACDTVASGDTLSSWDTRQMFF. As DNA, the CDR3 is TGTGCCTGTGACACCGTGGCTTCGGGGGATACTCTGAGCTCCTGGGACACCCGACAGATGTTTTTC.